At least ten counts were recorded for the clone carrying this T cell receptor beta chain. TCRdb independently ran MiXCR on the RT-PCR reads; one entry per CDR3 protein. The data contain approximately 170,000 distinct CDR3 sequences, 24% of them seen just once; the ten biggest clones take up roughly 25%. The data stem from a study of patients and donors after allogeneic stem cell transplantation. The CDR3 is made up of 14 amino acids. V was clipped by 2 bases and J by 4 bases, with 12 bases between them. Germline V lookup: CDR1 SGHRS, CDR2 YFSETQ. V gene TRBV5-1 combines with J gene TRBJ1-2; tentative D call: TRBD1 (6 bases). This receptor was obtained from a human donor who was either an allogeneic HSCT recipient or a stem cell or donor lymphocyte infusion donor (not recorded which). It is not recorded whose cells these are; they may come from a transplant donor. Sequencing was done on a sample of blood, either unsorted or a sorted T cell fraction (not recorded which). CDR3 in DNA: TGCGCCAGCAGCTTCGGGATCAGGGGCTATGGCTACACCTTC. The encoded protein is CASSFGIRGYGYTF.